Below are 8 T cell receptor beta chains sequenced from a single sample in a study of cytomegalovirus exposure and HLA in healthy donors. With 60 Vbeta and 13 Jbeta primers, the PCR was carried out. Sequencing was performed with immunoSEQ multiplex PCR; in TCRdb, only in-frame clones are kept and a portion is missing. The sample has some 130,000 clones, and its top ten clones hold more than 1.5%. Sequenced: PBMCs. The receptors were gathered from a woman aged 40 to 49 in good health and CMV-seropositive.

This chain connects TRBV6-6 to TRBJ1-4; D might be TRBD1 (5 bases). The CDR3 has 15 amino acids. CDR1 is MNHNY and CDR2 is SVGAGI in the germline V gene (reference sequence). The V and J ends lost 1 base and 2 bases respectively, with 8 bases between them. The CDR3 DNA reads TGTGCCAGCAGTTACTATAGGGGTACTAATGAAAAACTGTTTTTT. Translating it yields CASSYYRGTNEKLFF.

This chain connects TRBV29-1 to TRBJ2-7, with D perhaps matching TRBD2 (6 bases). This CDR3 has 11 amino acids. V was trimmed by 0 bases and J by 12 bases, leaving 12 bases between them. Germline V gene sequence: CDR1 SQVTM, CDR2 ANQGSEA. CDR3 amino acids: CSVEESGDWYF. CDR3 DNA sequence: TGCAGCGTTGAAGAATCGGGGGATTGGTACTTC.

The CDR3 coding sequence is TGCGCCAGCACCACCGGGACAGGGTACGACGAGCAGTACTTC. Its protein is CASTTGTGYDEQYF. V is TRBV5-1 and J is TRBJ2-7, with 9 positions matching TRBD1. Germline assignment: CDR1 SGHRS and CDR2 YFSETQ. The V and J ends lost 6 bases and 5 bases, in that order; junction bases with no gene match: 9. The CDR3 is 14 residues long.

This chain uses TRBV19 with TRBJ2-7; no definite D call. Germline CDR1 LNHDA, CDR2 SQIVND (reference sequence). V was shortened by 6 bases and J by 2 bases, with 11 bases between the two germline ends. This CDR3 contains 13 residues. The CDR3 DNA sequence: TGTGCCAGTAGCTCTGGCAACCCCTACGAGCAGTACTTC. It translates to CASSSGNPYEQYF.

The rearrangement joins TRBV2 to TRBJ2-1; 14 nucleotides match TRBD2. CDR3 length: 21 amino acids. Per germline, CDR1 SNHLY and CDR2 FYNNEI. V lost 5 bases to trimming and J lost 1 base; unmatched junction nucleotides: 16. CDR3 amino acids: CASSTPWDRGTSGGSYNEQFF. The CDR3 nucleotides are TGTGCCAGCAGTACACCCTGGGACAGGGGGACTAGCGGGGGTTCCTACAATGAGCAGTTCTTC.

The V call is TRBV7-8, the J call TRBJ2-5; 8 bases align to TRBD1. With 1 base clipped from V and 5 bases from J, the junction kept 9 bases outside the gene matches. CDR1 is SGHVS, CDR2 FQNEAQ, per germline. This CDR3 has 16 amino acids. This chain's CDR3 is CASSLERKRDRETQYF. In nucleotides, the CDR3 is TGTGCCAGCAGCTTAGAACGGAAGAGGGACAGGGAGACCCAGTACTTC. The variable domain in full, with the rest retrieved from reference TRBV7-8 and TRBJ2-5, is GAGVSQSPRYKVAKRGQDVALRCDPISGHVSLFWYQQALGQGPEFLTYFQNEAQLDKSGLPSDRFFAERPEGSVSTLKIQRTQQEDSAVYLCASSLERKRDRETQYFGPGTRLLVL.

The chain joins TRBV7-2 to TRBJ2-1; 7 bases match TRBD2. J lost 4 bases, V lost 2 bases, and 11 bases had no gene match. Germline V CDR1 and CDR2: SGHTA, FQGNSA. The CDR3 has 17 residues. DNA for the CDR3: TGTGCCAGCAGCTTATCGGGTCCGGGAGGCGGGTACAATGAGCAGTTCTTC. It specifies CASSLSGPGGGYNEQFF.

V usage is TRBV6-5 and J usage is TRBJ1-2; 8 bases line up with TRBD1. The CDR3 spans 15 residues. V lost 0 bases and J lost 4; bases outside the gene matches: 4. CDR1 MNHEY and CDR2 SVGAGI come from the germline V gene. The CDR3 DNA follows: TGTGCCAGCAGTTACTCGATGCAGGGGGCCTATGGCTACACCTTC. Translation: CASSYSMQGAYGYTF.